This T cell receptor beta chain was found in a study of blood T cell repertoires in COVID-19. Only in-frame clones appear in the TCRdb table, and some are missing; sequencing was by immunoSEQ multiplex PCR. This sample carries some 250,000 clones, 70% to 90% of them seen once, and the ten largest clones take 10% to 15%. Material for sequencing was peripheral blood. This clonotype was obtained from a woman aged 25 to 39 with COVID-19, enrolled during active disease.

CDR3 DNA: TGCGCCAGCGGGACTAGCGGGGGGCCGTATCCCCAAGAGACCCAGTACTTC. It specifies CASGTSGGPYPQETQYF. The V gene is TRBV10-2, the J gene TRBJ2-5; 15 nucleotides line up with TRBD2. Germline V gives CDR1 WSHSY, CDR2 SAAADI. The CDR3 consists of 17 residues. J lost 1 base, V lost 8 bases, and 8 bases had no gene match.